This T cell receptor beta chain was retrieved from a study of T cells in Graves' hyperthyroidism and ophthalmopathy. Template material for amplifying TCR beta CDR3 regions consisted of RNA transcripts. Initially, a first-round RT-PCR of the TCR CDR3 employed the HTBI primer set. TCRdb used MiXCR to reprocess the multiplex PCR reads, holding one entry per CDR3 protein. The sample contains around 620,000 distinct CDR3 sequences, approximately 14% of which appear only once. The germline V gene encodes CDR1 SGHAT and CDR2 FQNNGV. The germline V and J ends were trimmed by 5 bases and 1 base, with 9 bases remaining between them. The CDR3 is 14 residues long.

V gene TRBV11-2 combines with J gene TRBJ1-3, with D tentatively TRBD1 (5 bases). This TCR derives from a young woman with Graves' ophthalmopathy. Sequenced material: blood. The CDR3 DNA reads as TGTGCCAGCAGCCCTAGGGGTTCTGGAAACACCATATATTTT. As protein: CASSPRGSGNTIYF.